This TCR beta chain was identified in a study of T-cell memory formation after mild COVID-19. Study as a whole: TCR clusters largely stayed donor specific.

Findings of the study overall: CD4+ bias marked clones expanding day 15 to 37, unlike balanced contracting clones. Detection of some responders pre-infection suggested pre-existing cross-reactive memory T cells participated.

Remarks on this clonotype: Antigen specificity is unknown.

TCRdb used MiXCR to reprocess the 5' RACE reads, holding one entry per CDR3 protein. This table holds under 110,000 distinct CDR3 sequences, about 18% found once. The CDR3 runs to 13 residues. Germline V gene data show CDR1 as SGHNT and CDR2 as YENEEA. V trimming: 5 bases; J trimming: 4 bases; junction bases outside the gene matches: 4. The chain recombines TRBV11-3 with TRBJ1-2, with TRBD1 matching over 7 bases. The receptor was isolated from an adult woman who had mild COVID-19 (a few samples of this study predate the infection). Cell type and time point are not known. The sequenced sample consisted of PBMCs or a T cell subset sorted from them (not recorded which). The DNA for the CDR3 is TGTGCCAGCAGCCCGGGACAGCTCTATGGCTACACCTTC. Its protein product is CASSPGQLYGYTF.